This is a list of T cell receptor beta chains from one sample in a study of blood T cell repertoires in COVID-19. TCRdb's copy holds only in-frame clones and misses some; the assay was immunoSEQ multiplex PCR. The sample shows around 84,000 clones, approximately 82% of them seen only once. The sample consisted of peripheral blood. The receptors stem from a man older than 75 with active or convalescent COVID-19. Each CDR3 is given with its conserved first and last residue. A D gene is named only where the DNA matches it firmly. Where a row states a size, it is once, few, many or the class of an expanded clone; other rows omit it.

TRBV7-3,TRBJ2-2,.,.,CASKEGENTGELFF,TGTGCCAGCAAAGAGGGGGAGAACACCGGGGAGCTGTTTTTT
TRBV7-8,TRBJ1-5,TRBD1,.,CASSLGGGRNQPQHF,TGTGCCAGCAGCTTAGGAGGGGGCCGGAATCAGCCCCAGCATTTT
TRBV13,TRBJ1-6,.,.,CASSLEAAHNSPLHF,TGTGCCAGCAGCCTTGAGGCGGCTCATAATTCACCCCTCCACTTT
TRBV29-1,TRBJ1-3,.,.,CSVERVSGNTIYF,TGCAGCGTCGAACGGGTATCTGGAAACACCATATATTTT
TRBV2,TRBJ2-1,TRBD1,.,CASRDQTGGLDEQFF,TGTGCCAGCAGAGACCAGACAGGGGGCTTGGATGAGCAGTTCTTC
TRBV7-8,TRBJ2-7,.,.,CASSLVLLQGEQYF,TGTGCCAGCAGCTTAGTTCTGCTCCAGGGGGAGCAGTACTTC
TRBV2,TRBJ1-2,TRBD1,.,CASSLIQGARIYGYTF,TGTGCCAGCAGTCTTATACAGGGGGCGCGGATCTATGGCTACACCTTC
TRBV21-1,TRBJ2-3,.,.,CASSKAGGVRVTQYF,TGTGCCAGCAGCAAAGCAGGCGGGGTGCGGGTTACGCAGTATTTT
TRBV10-3,TRBJ2-7,TRBD2,.,CAISESGGAREQYF,TGTGCCATCAGTGAGTCGGGAGGGGCTCGGGAGCAGTACTTC
TRBV15,TRBJ2-1,.,.,CATSTGRGTYNEQFF,TGTGCCACCAGCACCGGGAGAGGGACCTACAATGAGCAGTTCTTC
TRBV7-2,TRBJ2-3,TRBD2,.,CASSPRTSGSVQYF,TGTGCCAGCAGCCCCCGGACTAGCGGGAGTGTGCAGTATTTT
TRBV7-2,TRBJ1-5,TRBD1,few,CASSLNRGGNQPQHF,TGTGCCAGCAGCTTGAACAGGGGAGGCAATCAGCCCCAGCATTTT
TRBV14,TRBJ1-2,.,.,CASSQEGDRNYGYTF,TGTGCCAGCAGCCAAGAAGGAGACAGGAACTATGGCTACACCTTC
TRBV12-3/TRBV12-4,TRBJ1-1,TRBD1,.,CASRGQGLTEAFF,TGTGCCAGCAGGGGACAGGGCCTCACTGAAGCTTTCTTT
TRBV4-2,TRBJ2-7,.,.,CASSQDFTGSLTYEQYF,TGTGCCAGCAGCCAAGATTTTACAGGGAGTTTAACCTACGAGCAGTACTTC
TRBV7-2,TRBJ2-2,.,.,CASSLLRLNTGELFF,TGTGCCAGCAGCCTTCTGCGGTTGAACACCGGGGAGCTGTTTTTT
TRBV18,TRBJ2-6,TRBD1,.,CASSPRQGDGANVLTF,TGTGCCAGCTCACCAAGACAGGGGGATGGGGCCAACGTCCTGACTTTC
TRBV6-5,TRBJ1-1,TRBD1,.,CASSRHTGDTEAFF,TGTGCCAGCAGCCGACATACAGGGGACACTGAAGCTTTCTTT
TRBV3-1/TRBV3-2,TRBJ2-1,.,.,CASSQGKSFNEQFF,TGTGCCAGCAGCCAAGGCAAGAGTTTTAATGAGCAGTTCTTC
TRBV20-1,TRBJ1-5,.,.,CSASGFLGNQPQHF,TGCAGTGCAAGTGGGTTTCTAGGCAATCAGCCCCAGCATTTT
TRBV6-5,TRBJ1-1,.,few,CASSYSRTEAFF,TGTGCCAGCAGTTACAGCAGGACTGAAGCTTTCTTT
TRBV3-1/TRBV3-2,TRBJ2-1,TRBD2,.,CASSQEAGGAWNEQFF,TGTGCCAGCAGCCAAGAGGCGGGGGGGGCCTGGAATGAGCAGTTCTTC
TRBV28,TRBJ1-2,TRBD1,.,CASSRPGTGPGGYGYTF,TGTGCCAGCAGCCGTCCCGGGACAGGGCCCGGGGGCTATGGCTACACCTTC